A selection of T cell receptor beta chains follows, all from one sample in a study of OX40 agonist ivuxolimab in advanced cancers. Repertoires were generated with immunoSEQ multiplex PCR, while TCRdb's copy carries only in-frame clones and drops some. The sample holds around 80,000 clones; more than 85% are singletons and the top ten take just under 1%. The specimen was CD4+ or CD8+ T cells sorted from blood, collected in a trial of the OX40 agonist ivuxolimab. These receptors originate from an adult with an advanced solid tumor such as melanoma, head and neck, liver or kidney cancer. CDR3s include the opening cysteine and the closing phenylalanine or tryptophan. Each record gives: clone size, J gene, D gene, V gene, CDR3 DNA, CDR3 protein. A D gene is named only where the DNA matches it firmly. Size is stated for part of the rows, as once, few or many counts, or as a class when the clone is expanded.

abundance: -; j_gene: TRBJ1-4; d_gene: -; v_gene: TRBV6-5; CDR3nt: TGTGCCAGCAGTTACGATGGCTCCAGGGACGAAAAACTGTTTTTT; CDR3aa: CASSYDGSRDEKLFF
abundance: -; j_gene: TRBJ2-3; d_gene: -; v_gene: TRBV5-1; CDR3nt: TGCGCCAGCAGCTTGGCAGTCTCAGCCACAGATACGCAGTATTTT; CDR3aa: CASSLAVSATDTQYF
abundance: -; j_gene: TRBJ2-5; d_gene: -; v_gene: TRBV6-5; CDR3nt: TGTGCCAGCAGTTACTCGCCGCCAGGGGGAGGAGAGACCCAGTACTTC; CDR3aa: CASSYSPPGGGETQYF
abundance: -; j_gene: TRBJ2-3; d_gene: TRBD2; v_gene: TRBV5-1; CDR3nt: TGCGCCAGCAGCCAAGGGACTAGCGGGGGCACAGATACGCAGTATTTT; CDR3aa: CASSQGTSGGTDTQYF
abundance: -; j_gene: TRBJ2-7; d_gene: -; v_gene: TRBV23-1; CDR3nt: TGCGCCAGCAGTCAAGGAGAGTTACAGGGATACTCCTACGAGCAGTACTTC; CDR3aa: CASSQGELQGYSYEQYF
abundance: -; j_gene: TRBJ2-2; d_gene: TRBD2; v_gene: TRBV7-2; CDR3nt: TGTGCCAGCAGCTTAGAGGCGGGAGGGGCCGGGGAGCTGTTTTTT; CDR3aa: CASSLEAGGAGELFF
abundance: -; j_gene: TRBJ2-7; d_gene: -; v_gene: TRBV5-1; CDR3nt: TGCGCCAGCAGTTTGAACTCCTACGAGCAGTACTTC; CDR3aa: CASSLNSYEQYF
abundance: -; j_gene: TRBJ1-1; d_gene: -; v_gene: TRBV6-1; CDR3nt: TGTGCCAGCGACGTAAGTGATCCTGAAGCTTTCTTT; CDR3aa: CASDVSDPEAFF
abundance: once; j_gene: TRBJ2-2; d_gene: -; v_gene: TRBV29-1; CDR3nt: TGCAGCGTATTACGAGGACCCGGGGAGCTGTTTTTT; CDR3aa: CSVLRGPGELFF
abundance: -; j_gene: TRBJ1-3; d_gene: -; v_gene: TRBV6-4; CDR3nt: TGTGCCAGCAGTGACTGGGGCGGTGGAAACACCATATATTTT; CDR3aa: CASSDWGGGNTIYF
abundance: -; j_gene: TRBJ1-1; d_gene: -; v_gene: TRBV10-3; CDR3nt: TGTGCCATCAGTGAGATCTCGAGTACTGAAGCTTTCTTT; CDR3aa: CAISEISSTEAFF
abundance: -; j_gene: TRBJ2-1; d_gene: TRBD2; v_gene: TRBV5-4; CDR3nt: TGTGCCAGCAGGAACGGACTAGCGGACTACAATGAGCAGTTCTTC; CDR3aa: CASRNGLADYNEQFF
abundance: -; j_gene: TRBJ1-2; d_gene: TRBD1; v_gene: TRBV25-1; CDR3nt: TGTGCCAGCAGCGACAGGGTCCAAGGCGGCTACACCTTC; CDR3aa: CASSDRVQGGYTF
abundance: medium-sized; j_gene: TRBJ2-1; d_gene: -; v_gene: TRBV20-1; CDR3nt: TGCAGTGCTAGAAACGGTAATGAGCAGTTCTTC; CDR3aa: CSARNGNEQFF
abundance: -; j_gene: TRBJ1-5; d_gene: -; v_gene: TRBV2; CDR3nt: TGTGCCAGCAGTGACTGGGATCTGGTTCATAGCAATCAGCCCCAGCATTTT; CDR3aa: CASSDWDLVHSNQPQHF
abundance: -; j_gene: TRBJ1-5; d_gene: -; v_gene: TRBV7-2; CDR3nt: TGTGCCAGCAGCTTAGCAATAAGCGAATACTCAAATCAGCCCCAGCATTTT; CDR3aa: CASSLAISEYSNQPQHF
abundance: -; j_gene: TRBJ2-5; d_gene: -; v_gene: TRBV19; CDR3nt: TGTGCCAGTAGTATGATAGCGCTAGCAAGAGTGGGGGAGACCCAGTACTTC; CDR3aa: CASSMIALARVGETQYF
abundance: -; j_gene: TRBJ1-2; d_gene: -; v_gene: TRBV5-4; CDR3nt: TGTGCCAGCAGCCCAGCTAGGGCCCTGGGCGCTAACTATGGCTACACCTTC; CDR3aa: CASSPARALGANYGYTF
abundance: medium-sized; j_gene: TRBJ2-5; d_gene: TRBD2; v_gene: TRBV14; CDR3nt: TGTGCCAGCAGCTACGGGGGGGCGATACGAGAGACCCAGTACTTC; CDR3aa: CASSYGGAIRETQYF
abundance: -; j_gene: TRBJ1-1; d_gene: -; v_gene: TRBV6-5; CDR3nt: TGTGCCAGCAGCATCCAGGGAAACACTGAAGCTTTCTTT; CDR3aa: CASSIQGNTEAFF
abundance: -; j_gene: TRBJ1-1; d_gene: -; v_gene: TRBV5-5; CDR3nt: TGTGCCAGCAGCTTTGGGGACACAGGCACTGAAGCTTTCTTT; CDR3aa: CASSFGDTGTEAFF
abundance: -; j_gene: TRBJ2-3; d_gene: TRBD2; v_gene: TRBV29-1; CDR3nt: TGCAGCGTTGAAGGTGGTAGCGGCGGGGGAGATACGCAGTATTTT; CDR3aa: CSVEGGSGGGDTQYF
abundance: -; j_gene: TRBJ1-4; d_gene: TRBD1; v_gene: TRBV2; CDR3nt: TGTGCCAGCAAAACAGGGGGCTCAGTTGAAAAACTGTTTTTT; CDR3aa: CASKTGGSVEKLFF
abundance: -; j_gene: TRBJ2-3; d_gene: -; v_gene: TRBV21-1; CDR3nt: TGTGCCAGCAGCAAAGTCAAACAGGGGGGAGCAGATACGCAGTATTTT; CDR3aa: CASSKVKQGGADTQYF
abundance: once; j_gene: TRBJ1-5; d_gene: TRBD1; v_gene: TRBV6-1; CDR3nt: TGTGCCAGCAGTGGACAGGGAGGTAGCAATCAGCCCCAGCATTTT; CDR3aa: CASSGQGGSNQPQHF
abundance: -; j_gene: TRBJ2-1; d_gene: TRBD2; v_gene: TRBV7-2; CDR3nt: TGTGCCAGCAGCCTTAATAGCGGGGCAGGGGCCAATGAGCAGTTCTTC; CDR3aa: CASSLNSGAGANEQFF
abundance: -; j_gene: TRBJ2-3; d_gene: TRBD1; v_gene: TRBV7-2; CDR3nt: TGTGCCAGCAGCTTAGAACAGGGGGCTATTAGCACAGATACGCAGTATTTT; CDR3aa: CASSLEQGAISTDTQYF
abundance: -; j_gene: TRBJ1-5; d_gene: TRBD1; v_gene: TRBV30; CDR3nt: TGTGCCTGGAGTCTAGACATCAGGGGGCAGCCCCAGCATTTT; CDR3aa: CAWSLDIRGQPQHF
abundance: -; j_gene: TRBJ2-7; d_gene: -; v_gene: TRBV7-9; CDR3nt: TGTGCCAGCAGCTTAGGACAGGCGGGCGAGCAGTACTTC; CDR3aa: CASSLGQAGEQYF
abundance: -; j_gene: TRBJ1-6; d_gene: -; v_gene: TRBV9; CDR3nt: TGTGCCAGCAGCTTAGATAATTCACCCCTCCACTTT; CDR3aa: CASSLDNSPLHF
abundance: -; j_gene: TRBJ2-2; d_gene: -; v_gene: TRBV6-5; CDR3nt: TGTGCCAGCAGTTCTCAAGGGAGGCACACCGGGGAGCTGTTTTTT; CDR3aa: CASSSQGRHTGELFF
abundance: -; j_gene: TRBJ1-2; d_gene: TRBD1; v_gene: TRBV29-1; CDR3nt: TGCAGCGTTGAAGATCGCCCAGGGGGAGGCTACACCTTC; CDR3aa: CSVEDRPGGGYTF
abundance: -; j_gene: TRBJ2-7; d_gene: -; v_gene: TRBV7-2; CDR3nt: TGTGCCAGCAGCTCCAATCCCGGGACAAGCTCCTACGAGCAGTACTTC; CDR3aa: CASSSNPGTSSYEQYF
abundance: -; j_gene: TRBJ1-2; d_gene: TRBD1; v_gene: TRBV7-3; CDR3nt: TGTGCCAGCAGCCCCGGACAGGCGGACTATGGCTACACCTTC; CDR3aa: CASSPGQADYGYTF
abundance: -; j_gene: TRBJ1-5; d_gene: -; v_gene: TRBV6-1; CDR3nt: TGTGCCAGCAGTGAAAGAGGTTCGAGTTCCAGCAATCAGCCCCAGCATTTT; CDR3aa: CASSERGSSSSNQPQHF
abundance: -; j_gene: TRBJ1-3; d_gene: -; v_gene: TRBV5-5; CDR3nt: TGTGCCAGCAGCTCAGGTGGTAACTCTGGAAACACCATATATTTT; CDR3aa: CASSSGGNSGNTIYF
abundance: once; j_gene: TRBJ1-1; d_gene: -; v_gene: TRBV5-1; CDR3nt: TGCGCCAGCAGCTTGCTGGTGGGGGACATGAACACTGAAGCTTTCTTT; CDR3aa: CASSLLVGDMNTEAFF
abundance: -; j_gene: TRBJ2-1; d_gene: TRBD2; v_gene: TRBV5-1; CDR3nt: TGCGCCAGCAGCCCGGAGGGAGCGGGAGGGTACAATGAGCAGTTCTTC; CDR3aa: CASSPEGAGGYNEQFF
abundance: -; j_gene: TRBJ1-2; d_gene: TRBD1; v_gene: TRBV27; CDR3nt: TGTGCCAGCAGTATGAAGACAGGGGGTAGTGGCTACACCTTC; CDR3aa: CASSMKTGGSGYTF
abundance: once; j_gene: TRBJ2-2; d_gene: TRBD1; v_gene: TRBV6-5; CDR3nt: TGTGCCAGCAGTTACAAGGACAGGTTGAACACCGGGGAGCTGTTTTTT; CDR3aa: CASSYKDRLNTGELFF
abundance: -; j_gene: TRBJ2-2; d_gene: TRBD2; v_gene: TRBV30; CDR3nt: TGTGCCTGGAGTAACAAGGGACTAGCGGAAGGGGAGCTGTTTTTT; CDR3aa: CAWSNKGLAEGELFF
abundance: once; j_gene: TRBJ1-3; d_gene: -; v_gene: TRBV7-9; CDR3nt: TGTGCCAGCAGCCAGACAGGAGGTGGAGGAAACACCATATATTTT; CDR3aa: CASSQTGGGGNTIYF
abundance: -; j_gene: TRBJ1-4; d_gene: -; v_gene: TRBV14; CDR3nt: TGTGCCAGCAGCTCCCAATGGGGGGTAGGTGAAAAACTGTTTTTT; CDR3aa: CASSSQWGVGEKLFF
abundance: -; j_gene: TRBJ2-1; d_gene: -; v_gene: TRBV5-1; CDR3nt: TGCGCCAGCAGCTCGAACATGGGCCCTTACAATGAGCAGTTCTTC; CDR3aa: CASSSNMGPYNEQFF
abundance: few; j_gene: TRBJ1-5; d_gene: -; v_gene: TRBV15; CDR3nt: TGTGCCACCAGCAGAGATCAGGGCGGCAATCAGCCCCAGCATTTT; CDR3aa: CATSRDQGGNQPQHF
abundance: -; j_gene: TRBJ2-2; d_gene: -; v_gene: TRBV6-4; CDR3nt: TGTGCCAGCAGTCGGACGGTTACCGGGGAGCTGTTTTTT; CDR3aa: CASSRTVTGELFF
abundance: -; j_gene: TRBJ1-1; d_gene: -; v_gene: TRBV5-5; CDR3nt: TGTGCCAGCAGCTTGGCCTCGACATCGGAAGCTTTCTTT; CDR3aa: CASSLASTSEAFF
abundance: -; j_gene: TRBJ2-2; d_gene: -; v_gene: TRBV4-1; CDR3nt: TGCGCCAGCAGCCACATCATAAGGGGGGAGCTGTTTTTT; CDR3aa: CASSHIIRGELFF
abundance: -; j_gene: TRBJ2-3; d_gene: TRBD1; v_gene: TRBV30; CDR3nt: TGTGCCTGGAGTTTTTGGACAGGGACGGCCTCAGATACGCAGTATTTT; CDR3aa: CAWSFWTGTASDTQYF
abundance: -; j_gene: TRBJ2-5; d_gene: -; v_gene: TRBV6-1; CDR3nt: TGTGCCAGCAGTGAAGGACTCCACCGTCAAGAGACCCAGTACTTC; CDR3aa: CASSEGLHRQETQYF
abundance: -; j_gene: TRBJ2-2; d_gene: -; v_gene: TRBV19; CDR3nt: TGTGCCAGTAGTATTTTAGTGGCGAACACCGGGGAGCTGTTTTTT; CDR3aa: CASSILVANTGELFF
abundance: -; j_gene: TRBJ1-4; d_gene: -; v_gene: TRBV5-5; CDR3nt: TGTGCCAGCAGCTTGAGGGAAAGGTTTGGTGAAAAACTGTTTTTT; CDR3aa: CASSLRERFGEKLFF
abundance: -; j_gene: TRBJ1-2; d_gene: TRBD1; v_gene: TRBV6-1; CDR3nt: TGTGCCAGCAGTGAAGGGTCGTTGGGCAGGGGGCGCGGGGGCTACACCTTC; CDR3aa: CASSEGSLGRGRGGYTF
abundance: -; j_gene: TRBJ1-2; d_gene: -; v_gene: TRBV29-1; CDR3nt: TGCAGCGTTGAACCCGGGTATCGGAAAGGCTACACCTTC; CDR3aa: CSVEPGYRKGYTF